This T cell receptor beta chain is drawn from a study of identical twins (dated by TCRdb to about 2016). Broadly, across the study: The study deep-sequenced TCR alpha and beta repertoires from monozygotic twins, unrelated adults of various ages and cord blood to test whether fetal clonotypes persist. To rule out contamination, replicate twin experiments were performed at different times with different library preparation protocols.

Including the terminal cysteine and phenylalanine, the CDR3 comprises 16 residues. Only the CDR3 DNA stays, 48 bases, in frame from base 1. From a lookup of the germline V gene (reference sequence), CDR1 and CDR2 are LGHDT and YNNKEL. V and J are trimmed by 5 bases and 5 bases, and the gene matches miss 13 bases of the junction. A word on this clonotype: Its antigen is unknown. No clone much larger than this one lies a single base away; base qualities are absent.

Library construction relied on 5' RACE. TCRdb names Illumina HiSeq 2000 as the instrument used. Template switching added a universal primer binding site, and the final cDNA carried a unique molecular identifier that allowed TCR cDNA molecules to be counted accurately. First-strand cDNA for TCR alpha and beta chains was synthesized from specific primers in the conserved constant-segment region. To control for contamination, each cDNA library was double barcoded with a SMART-Mk sample barcode plus Illumina barcodes. TruSeq adapter sequences along with Illumina sample barcodes were introduced in two successive PCR steps. The Illumina HiSeq platform was used with custom primers to sequence TCR alpha and beta cDNA libraries. The paper's data handling went like this. MiGEC was used to process raw reads and extract unique molecular identifiers, and MiXCR was used to find CDR3 positions. Recombination models were inferred per individual with the repgenHMM and IGoR tools using an EM algorithm. The tcR package in R was used for shared clonotype analysis, with sharing normalized by the product of cloneset sizes. Out-of-frame nonproductive sequences were analyzed to study raw recombination free of thymic and clonal selection effects. Clones were called with MiXCR by TCRdb after fastp trimmed the public reads at Q25, and only in-frame beta chains were retained. One record per CDR3 amino acid sequence lists the most common genes and DNA. TCRdb's processing, not the authors', yielded these V and J calls. The sample contains roughly 1,500,000 distinct CDR3 sequences, around 33% of them found a single time. Over 0.25% of the sample is in the top ten clones.

Every donor in the study was a healthy Caucasian. What the authors observed across the whole study: Because the same donors could not be followed over many years, the conclusions depended on cross-sectional statistical analysis. Compared with coincidental sharing between unrelated individuals, out-of-frame TCR alpha sequences shared between twins had an excess of sequences with low generation probability. The excess sharing between twins in beta out-of-frame sequences was weaker because fewer shared sequences reduced the signal-to-noise ratio. Fewer insertions were carried by abundant cord blood beta clonotypes; a weaker similar trend was observed in young adult naive repertoires, while no such trend was observed in memory repertoires. Recombination models systematically underestimated out-of-frame TCR alpha sharing in monozygotic twins but agreed with sharing between unrelated individuals. Invariant T cells such as MAIT and iNKT could partly confound zero-insertion analyses, although diverse VJ usage argued against such confounding for most clonotypes.

The sequence joins TRBV3-1 to TRBJ2-5; 8 bases in the middle match TRBD2. This sequence originates from a newborn girl in good health. The source material was cord blood. CDR3 loop: CASSGTYGTRKETQYF. The sequence in DNA is TGTGCCAGCAGCGGAACCTACGGGACTAGGAAGGAGACCCAGTACTTC.